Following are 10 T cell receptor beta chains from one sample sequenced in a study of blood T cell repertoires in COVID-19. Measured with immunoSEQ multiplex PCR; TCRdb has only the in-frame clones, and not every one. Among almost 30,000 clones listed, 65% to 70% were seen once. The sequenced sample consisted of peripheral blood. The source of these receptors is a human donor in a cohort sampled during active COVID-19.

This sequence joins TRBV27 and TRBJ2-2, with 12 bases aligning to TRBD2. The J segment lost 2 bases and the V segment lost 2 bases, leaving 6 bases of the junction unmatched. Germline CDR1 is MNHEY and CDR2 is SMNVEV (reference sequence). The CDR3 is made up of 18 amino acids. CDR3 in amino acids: CASSLRLAGVGNTGELFF. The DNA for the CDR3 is TGTGCCAGCAGTTTACGACTAGCGGGAGTTGGAAACACCGGGGAGCTGTTTTTT.

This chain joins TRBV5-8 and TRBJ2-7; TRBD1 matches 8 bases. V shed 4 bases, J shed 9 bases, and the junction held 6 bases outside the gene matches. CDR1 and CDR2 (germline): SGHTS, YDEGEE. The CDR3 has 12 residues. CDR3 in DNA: TGTGCCAGCAGCACCAGGGGGCTTGCGCAGTACTTC. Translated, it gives CASSTRGLAQYF.

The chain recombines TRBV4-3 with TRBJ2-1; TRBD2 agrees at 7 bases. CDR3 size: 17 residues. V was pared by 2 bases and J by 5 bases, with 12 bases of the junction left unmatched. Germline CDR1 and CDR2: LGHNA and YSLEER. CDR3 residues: CASSQTPKAGLHNEQFF. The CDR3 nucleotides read TGCGCCAGCAGCCAAACACCTAAAGCGGGGCTCCACAATGAGCAGTTCTTC.

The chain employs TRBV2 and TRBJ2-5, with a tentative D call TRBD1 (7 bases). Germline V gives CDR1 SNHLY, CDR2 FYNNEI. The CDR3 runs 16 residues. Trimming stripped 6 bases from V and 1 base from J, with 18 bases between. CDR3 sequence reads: CASSPWTGGFQETQYF. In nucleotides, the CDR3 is TGTGCCAGCAGCCCATGGACAGGAGGGTTCCAAGAGACCCAGTACTTC.

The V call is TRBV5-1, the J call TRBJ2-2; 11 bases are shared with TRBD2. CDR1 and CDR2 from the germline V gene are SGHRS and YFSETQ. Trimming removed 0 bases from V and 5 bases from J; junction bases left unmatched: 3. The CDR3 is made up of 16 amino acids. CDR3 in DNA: TGCGCCAGCAGCTTGGCCGGGACTAGCGGTACCGGGGAGCTGTTTTTT. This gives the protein CASSLAGTSGTGELFF.

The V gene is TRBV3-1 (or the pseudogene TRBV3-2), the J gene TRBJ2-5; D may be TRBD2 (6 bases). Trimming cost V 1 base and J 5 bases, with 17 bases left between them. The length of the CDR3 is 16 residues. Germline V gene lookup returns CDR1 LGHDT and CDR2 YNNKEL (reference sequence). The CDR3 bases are TGTGCCAGCAGCCAAGGGCGGGACCCCGTAAGGGAGACCCAGTACTTC. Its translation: CASSQGRDPVRETQYF.

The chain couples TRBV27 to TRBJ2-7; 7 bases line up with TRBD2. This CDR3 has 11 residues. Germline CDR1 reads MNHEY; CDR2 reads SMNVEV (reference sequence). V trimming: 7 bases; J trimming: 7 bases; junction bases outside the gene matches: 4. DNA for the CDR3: TGTGCCAGCAAGACCGGGAGGGAGCAGTACTTC. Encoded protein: CASKTGREQYF.

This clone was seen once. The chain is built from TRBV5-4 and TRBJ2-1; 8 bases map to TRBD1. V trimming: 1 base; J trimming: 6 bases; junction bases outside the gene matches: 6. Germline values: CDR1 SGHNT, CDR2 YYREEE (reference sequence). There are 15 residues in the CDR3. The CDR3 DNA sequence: TGTGCCAGCAGCTTGATGAACAGGGGGTCCAATGAGCAGTTCTTC. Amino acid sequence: CASSLMNRGSNEQFF.

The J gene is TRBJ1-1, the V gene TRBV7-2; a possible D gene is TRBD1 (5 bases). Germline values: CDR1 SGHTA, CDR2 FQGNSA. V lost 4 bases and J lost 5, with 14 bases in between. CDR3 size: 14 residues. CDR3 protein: CASSSGGGMTEAFF. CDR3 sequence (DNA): TGTGCCAGCAGCTCCGGGGGGGGAATGACTGAAGCTTTCTTT.

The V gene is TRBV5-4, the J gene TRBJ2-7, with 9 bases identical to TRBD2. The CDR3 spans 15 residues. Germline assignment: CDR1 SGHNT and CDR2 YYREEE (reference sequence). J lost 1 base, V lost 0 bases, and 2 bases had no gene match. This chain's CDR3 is CASSLGLAASYEQYF. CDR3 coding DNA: TGTGCCAGCAGCTTGGGACTAGCGGCTTCCTACGAGCAGTACTTC.